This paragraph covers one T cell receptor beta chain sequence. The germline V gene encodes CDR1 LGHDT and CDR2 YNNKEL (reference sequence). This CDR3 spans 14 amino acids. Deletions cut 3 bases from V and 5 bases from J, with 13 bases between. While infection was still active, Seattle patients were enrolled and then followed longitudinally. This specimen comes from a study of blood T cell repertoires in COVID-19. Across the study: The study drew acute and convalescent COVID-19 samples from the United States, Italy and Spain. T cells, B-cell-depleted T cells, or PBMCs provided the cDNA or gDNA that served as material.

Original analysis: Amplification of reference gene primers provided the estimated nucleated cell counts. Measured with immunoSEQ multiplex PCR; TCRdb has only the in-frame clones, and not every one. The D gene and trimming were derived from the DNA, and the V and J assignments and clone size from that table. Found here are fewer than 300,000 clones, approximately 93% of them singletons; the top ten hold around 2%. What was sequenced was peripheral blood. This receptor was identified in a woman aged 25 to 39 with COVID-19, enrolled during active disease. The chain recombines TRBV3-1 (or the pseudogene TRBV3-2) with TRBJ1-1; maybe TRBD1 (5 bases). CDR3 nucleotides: TGTGCCAGCAGCCACAATCGGGGGGGAACTGAAGCTTTCTTT. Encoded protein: CASSHNRGGTEAFF.